This T cell receptor (beta chain) originates from a study of cytomegalovirus exposure and HLA in healthy donors. PCR involved 60 Vbeta and 13 Jbeta primers. The method was immunoSEQ multiplex PCR; TCRdb's version includes in-frame clones alone and lacks a portion of them. This sample yields about 160,000 clones, of which about 76% are seen a single time; over 2% belongs to the top ten. The germline CDR1 and CDR2 sequences are LNHDA and SQIVND (reference sequence). Trimming removed 6 bases at V and 4 bases at J, with 18 bases between. CDR3 length equals 15 residues. The sequence came from a female donor in good health and CMV-seronegative. The source material was PBMCs. The J gene is TRBJ1-2, the V gene TRBV19; D possibly corresponds to TRBD1 (6 bases). The chain's CDR3 is CASSRYRESSYGYTF. The CDR3 DNA is TGTGCCAGTAGCCGCTACAGGGAGAGTAGCTATGGCTACACCTTC.